This T cell receptor (beta chain) was recorded in a study of long-term antiretroviral therapy in people with HIV. There was at least one pre-ART PBMC sample for each donor, plus at least two post-ART PBMC samples. The CDR3 is made up of 13 amino acids. The V gene lost 1 base and the J gene lost 6 bases, with 4 bases spanning the gap. The V gene's germline CDR1 is SGHVS and CDR2 FNYEAQ. Sequencing used immunoSEQ v3.0 at survey level. The data were produced by immunoSEQ multiplex PCR, yet TCRdb's version contains in-frame clones alone and is incomplete. The sample lists fewer than 30,000 clones, around 80% seen once, with roughly 5.8% in the top ten. This clone was seen only a few times. The antigen is undetermined. General study points: No data on ART adherence, viral resistance or therapy changes.

The sequence was collected from a woman aged 25 to 39 with HIV. Source: unsorted PBMCs, taken 1.1 years before starting antiretroviral therapy. V and J are TRBV7-6 and TRBJ1-6, with D unresolved. The CDR3 sequence is CASSLDSNSPLHF. The CDR3 nucleotides are TGTGCCAGCAGCTTAGACTCTAATTCACCCCTCCACTTT.